This passage covers 16 T cell receptor beta chains from one sample sequenced in a study of memory CD4+ T cells and cytomegalovirus serostatus. Single viable CD3+CD4+CD8-CD45RO+ cells were sorted as the memory CD4+ T cells. Assay: immunoSEQ multiplex PCR; the TCRdb copy retains only in-frame clones and omits some. The repertoire holds tens of thousands of clones, with 75% to 80% as singletons. Material: memory CD4+ T cells from blood. These TCRs come from an adult in good health and CMV-seropositive.

The rearrangement joins TRBV10-3 to TRBJ1-6; TRBD1 is a possible D gene (5 bases). Trimming took 6 bases from V and 7 from J, leaving 10 bases between them. This CDR3 region has 13 residues. Germline V gene lookup returns CDR1 ENHRY and CDR2 SYGVKD. CDR3 coding DNA: TGTGCCATCAGCGAGACAGAAAATTCACCCCTCCACTTT. Amino acid sequence: CAISETENSPLHF.

This chain connects TRBV19 to TRBJ1-2; no firm D call. There are 13 residues in the CDR3. Trimming shortened V by 5 bases and J by 0 bases, and 7 bases separated the two germline ends. Germline lookup yields CDR1 LNHDA and CDR2 SQIVND (reference sequence). The DNA of the CDR3 is TGTGCCAGTAGTGCAAACGCTAACTATGGCTACACCTTC. Translating gives CASSANANYGYTF.

The chain uses TRBV29-1 and TRBJ1-2; 10 bases match TRBD1. V was pared by 5 bases and J by 8 bases, with 8 bases of the junction left unmatched. Germline CDR1 reads SQVTM; CDR2 reads ANQGSEA. This CDR3 has 13 amino acids. The CDR3 nucleotides are TGCAGCGTTAAGGACAGGGGGATAGGGGGCTACACCTTC. Translated: CSVKDRGIGGYTF.

The V gene is TRBV5-4, the J gene TRBJ1-3; D is perhaps TRBD1 (5 bases). The CDR3 totals 14 residues. Per the germline V gene, CDR1 is SGHNT and CDR2 is YYREEE (reference sequence). The V end was cut by 2 bases, the J end by 4 bases, with 10 bases between. The CDR3 nucleotides read TGTGCCAGCAGCTTCGCAGGGAGCGGAAACACCATATATTTT. As protein: CASSFAGSGNTIYF.

The J gene is TRBJ2-3, the V gene TRBV28; 8 bases align to TRBD1. The germline V gene encodes CDR1 MDHEN and CDR2 SYDVKM. The length of the CDR3 is 15 residues. The V segment lost 4 bases and the J segment 3 bases; nucleotides outside the gene matches: 6. In DNA, the CDR3 is TGTGCCAGCAGTTCCACTGGACAGGGAACAGATACGCAGTATTTT. The encoded protein is CASSSTGQGTDTQYF.

This rearrangement joins TRBV4-1 to TRBJ1-2; no clear D. The CDR3 covers 13 residues. The germline V and J ends were trimmed by 1 base and 2 bases, with 5 bases remaining between them. Germline CDR1 reads MGHRA; CDR2 reads YSYEKL. CDR3 amino acids: CASSQVGNYGYTF. The CDR3 nucleotides are TGCGCCAGCAGCCAAGTAGGGAACTATGGCTACACCTTC.

The V and J genes are TRBV7-9 and TRBJ2-7; 10 bases fit TRBD1. Losses at the gene ends were 6 bases for V and 6 bases for J; bases not matched to a gene: 5. The CDR3 has 13 amino acids. Germline V gene sequence: CDR1 SEHNR, CDR2 FQNEAQ (reference sequence). CDR3 amino acids: CASSWTGGSEQYF. CDR3 DNA: TGTGCCAGCAGTTGGACAGGGGGAAGCGAGCAGTACTTC.

The chain has TRBV7-2 and TRBJ1-2; D is perhaps TRBD1 (6 bases). V lost 1 base and J 8 bases, leaving 20 bases between the germline ends. Germline CDR1 SGHTA, CDR2 FQGNSA. The CDR3 length is 16 residues. The CDR3 coding sequence is TGTGCCAGCAGCTTAGGAGGCGCAGGGGCTGGAAGAGGCTACACCTTC. Protein product: CASSLGGAGAGRGYTF.

This chain links TRBV5-8 with TRBJ2-1; D is unresolved. This CDR3 has 15 residues. The germline V gene encodes CDR1 SGHTS and CDR2 YDEGEE. V lost 3 bases to trimming and J lost 5 bases, with 15 bases between them. DNA of the CDR3: TGTGCCAGCAGCTCGAGGAAGGGAACAAACAATGAGCAGTTCTTC. Translation: CASSSRKGTNNEQFF.

The chain has TRBV13 and TRBJ2-7; maybe TRBD2 (6 bases). Germline-derived CDR1 and CDR2 are PRHDT and FYEKMQ (reference sequence). The CDR3 is 14 residues long. The V end lost 8 bases, the J end lost 2 bases, and 16 bases lay between the germline ends. The CDR3 nucleotides read TGTGCCAGCTGTCGGGAGAAGAGACCCTACGAGCAGTACTTC. Amino acids: CASCREKRPYEQYF.

The J gene is TRBJ1-1, the V gene TRBV5-1; D not resolved. Trimming shortened V by 0 bases and J by 0 bases, and 6 bases separated the two germline ends. The CDR3 covers 14 residues. The germline CDR1 and CDR2 sequences are SGHRS and YFSETQ. The CDR3, as DNA: TGCGCCAGCAGCTTGGAAGGCTTGAACACTGAAGCTTTCTTT. Amino acids: CASSLEGLNTEAFF.

The rearrangement links TRBV19 to TRBJ2-1, with 9 bases that match TRBD1. The CDR3 covers 15 residues. J lost 8 bases, V lost 4 bases, and 9 bases had no gene match. Germline CDR1 and CDR2: LNHDA and SQIVND (reference sequence). The CDR3 loop is CASSKGQGVSYEQFF. CDR3 DNA sequence: TGTGCCAGTAGTAAGGGACAGGGAGTTAGCTATGAGCAGTTCTTC.

This clone was counted once. This chain joins TRBV11-2 and TRBJ1-2; D is perhaps TRBD1 (5 bases). Germline V CDR1 and CDR2: SGHAT, FQNNGV. The CDR3 loop spans 13 amino acids. V shed 9 bases and J shed 8 bases, with 19 bases lying between them. CDR3 residues: CASRRISRGGYTF. The CDR3 region has the DNA TGTGCCAGTCGACGGATCTCGAGGGGAGGCTACACCTTC. The full variable domain, rest sourced from reference TRBV11-2 and TRBJ1-2, is EAGVAQSPRYKIIEKRQSVAFWCNPISGHATLYWYQQILGQGPKLLIQFQNNGVVDDSQLPKDRFSAERLKGVDSTLKIQPAKLEDSAVYLCASRRISRGGYTFGSGTRLTVV.

The genes are TRBV4-3 and TRBJ1-2; TRBD1 matches at 8 bases. Germline V gives CDR1 LGHNA, CDR2 YSLEER. The V gene end was trimmed by 1 base and the J gene end by 4 bases; junction bases not matched to a gene: 5. This CDR3 is built from 15 residues. The CDR3: CASSQGRTGGYGYTF. CDR3 in DNA: TGCGCCAGCAGCCAAGGGCGTACAGGGGGCTATGGCTACACCTTC.

The V call is TRBV5-1, the J call TRBJ1-1; weak D call: TRBD1 (6 bases). Germline assignment: CDR1 SGHRS and CDR2 YFSETQ. The V gene lost 2 bases and the J gene lost 5 bases, with 19 bases spanning the gap. The CDR3 loop spans 16 amino acids. The CDR3 is CASSLIRSSQGTEAFF. The CDR3 DNA reads as TGCGCCAGCAGCTTAATCCGATCCTCTCAGGGGACTGAAGCTTTCTTT.

V usage is TRBV7-8 and J usage is TRBJ1-5; TRBD1 is a possible D gene (6 bases). V gave up 0 bases and J gave up 4 bases, with 7 bases separating them. Per the germline V gene, CDR1 is SGHVS and CDR2 is FQNEAQ. The CDR3 has 14 residues. The CDR3 region is CASSLAQGNQPQHF. CDR3 nucleotides: TGTGCCAGCAGCTTAGCCCAGGGGAATCAGCCCCAGCATTTT.